This T cell receptor (beta chain) was retrieved from a study of cytomegalovirus exposure and HLA in healthy donors. Whole-study findings and limits: Later, an analysis showed that TCR beta chains associated with HLA were more clonally expanded than others that were equally common. In a later analysis, V- and J-gene trimming of beta chains associated with a DCLRE1C missense variant, replicated independently.

The CDR3 totals 15 residues. Germline values: CDR1 SEHNR, CDR2 FQNEAQ (reference sequence). V was cut by 1 base and J by 5 bases, with 11 bases left in between. This PCR relied on a set of 60 Vbeta primers and 13 Jbeta primers. Some clones are missing from TCRdb's copy, which holds only in-frame ones; the method was immunoSEQ multiplex PCR. The sample carries around 170,000 clones, over 80% recorded once. Details on this clone: Its antigen is unidentified.

The TCR sequence derives from a man aged 40-55 years in good health and CMV-seropositive. The chain has TRBV7-9 and TRBJ2-2; possible D gene TRBD1, 5 bases. The material sequenced was PBMCs. The CDR3 DNA follows: TGTGCCAGCAGCTTAGGCCTAACAGGTACCGGGGAGCTGTTTTTT. Amino acids: CASSLGLTGTGELFF.